The clone carrying this T cell receptor beta chain was recorded once. Its target is not known. The sample originates from a study of OX40 agonist ivuxolimab in advanced cancers. TCRdb keeps only in-frame clones here, not all; method: immunoSEQ multiplex PCR. The top ten hold 1.2% of the sample, which has 100,000 to 130,000 clones, around 93% seen once. Study-level findings and limits: The authors did not determine the antigen specificity of the expanded peripheral T cells.

The CDR3 is made up of 16 amino acids. Germline V gene sequence: CDR1 SGDLS, CDR2 YYNGEE. V lost 0 bases and J lost 6, with 16 bases in between. The V call is TRBV9, the J call TRBJ2-4; D possibly corresponds to TRBD2 (7 bases). The sample here was CD4+ or CD8+ T cells sorted from blood, taken in a trial of the OX40 agonist ivuxolimab. The clonotype was recovered from an adult with an advanced solid tumor such as melanoma, head and neck, liver or kidney cancer. The CDR3: CASSVAWGGAGNIQYF. CDR3 DNA sequence: TGTGCCAGCAGCGTAGCATGGGGGGGCGCAGGAAACATTCAGTACTTC.